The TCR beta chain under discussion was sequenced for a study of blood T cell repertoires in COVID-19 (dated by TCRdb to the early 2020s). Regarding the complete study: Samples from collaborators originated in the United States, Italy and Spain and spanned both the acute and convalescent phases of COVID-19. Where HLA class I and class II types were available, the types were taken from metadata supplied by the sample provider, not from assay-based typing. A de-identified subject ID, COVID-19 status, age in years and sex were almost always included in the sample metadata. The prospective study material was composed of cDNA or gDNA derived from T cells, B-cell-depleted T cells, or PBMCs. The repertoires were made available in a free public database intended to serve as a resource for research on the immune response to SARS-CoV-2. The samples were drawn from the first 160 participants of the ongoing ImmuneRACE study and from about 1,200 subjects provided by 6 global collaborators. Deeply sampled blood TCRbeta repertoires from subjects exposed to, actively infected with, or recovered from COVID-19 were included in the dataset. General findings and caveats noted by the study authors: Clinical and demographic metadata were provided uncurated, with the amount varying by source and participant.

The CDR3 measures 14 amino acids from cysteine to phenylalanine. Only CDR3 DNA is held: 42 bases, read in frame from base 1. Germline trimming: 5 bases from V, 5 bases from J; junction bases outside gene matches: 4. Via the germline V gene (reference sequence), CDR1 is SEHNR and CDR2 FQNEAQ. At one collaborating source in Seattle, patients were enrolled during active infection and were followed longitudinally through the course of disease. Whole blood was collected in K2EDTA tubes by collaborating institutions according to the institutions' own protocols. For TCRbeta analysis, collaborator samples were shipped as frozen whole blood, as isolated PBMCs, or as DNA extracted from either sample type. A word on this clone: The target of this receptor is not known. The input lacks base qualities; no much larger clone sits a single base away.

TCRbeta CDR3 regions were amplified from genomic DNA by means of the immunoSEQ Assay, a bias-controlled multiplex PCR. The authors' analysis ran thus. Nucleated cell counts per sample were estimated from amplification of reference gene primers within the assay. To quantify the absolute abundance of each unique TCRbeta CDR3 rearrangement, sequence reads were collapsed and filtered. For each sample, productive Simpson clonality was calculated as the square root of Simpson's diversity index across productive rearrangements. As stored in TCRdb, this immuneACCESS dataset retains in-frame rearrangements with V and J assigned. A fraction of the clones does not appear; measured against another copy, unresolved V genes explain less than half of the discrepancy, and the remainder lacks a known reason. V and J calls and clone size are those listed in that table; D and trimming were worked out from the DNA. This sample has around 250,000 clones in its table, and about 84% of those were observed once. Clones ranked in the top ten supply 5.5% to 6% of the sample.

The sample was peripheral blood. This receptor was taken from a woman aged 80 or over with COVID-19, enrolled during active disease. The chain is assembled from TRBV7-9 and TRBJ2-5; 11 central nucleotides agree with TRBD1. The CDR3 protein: CASSRTGGRETQYF. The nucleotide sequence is TGTGCCAGCAGCCGGACAGGGGGCCGGGAGACCCAGTACTTC.